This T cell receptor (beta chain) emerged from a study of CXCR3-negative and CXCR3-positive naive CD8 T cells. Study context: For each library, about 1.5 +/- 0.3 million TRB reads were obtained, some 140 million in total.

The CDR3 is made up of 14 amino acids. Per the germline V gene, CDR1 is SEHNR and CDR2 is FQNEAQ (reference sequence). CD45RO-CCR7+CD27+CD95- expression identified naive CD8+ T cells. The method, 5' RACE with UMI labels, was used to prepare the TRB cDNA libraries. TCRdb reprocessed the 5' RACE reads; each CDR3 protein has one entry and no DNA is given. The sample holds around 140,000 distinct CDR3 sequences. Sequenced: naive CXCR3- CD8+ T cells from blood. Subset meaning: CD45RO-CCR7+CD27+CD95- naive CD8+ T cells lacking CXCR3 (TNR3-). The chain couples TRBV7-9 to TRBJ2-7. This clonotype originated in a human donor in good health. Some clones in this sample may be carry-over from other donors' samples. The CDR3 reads CASSLENQHYEQYF.